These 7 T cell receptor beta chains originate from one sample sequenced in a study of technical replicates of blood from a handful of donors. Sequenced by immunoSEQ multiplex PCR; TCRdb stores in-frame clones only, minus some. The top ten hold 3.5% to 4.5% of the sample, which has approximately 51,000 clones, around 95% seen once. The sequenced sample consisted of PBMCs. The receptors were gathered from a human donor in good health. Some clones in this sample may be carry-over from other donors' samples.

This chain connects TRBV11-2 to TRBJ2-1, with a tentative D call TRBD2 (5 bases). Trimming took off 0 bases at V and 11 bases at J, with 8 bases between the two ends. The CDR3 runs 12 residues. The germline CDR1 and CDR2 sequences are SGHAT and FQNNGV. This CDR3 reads CASSLEGAQQFF. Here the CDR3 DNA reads TGTGCCAGCAGCTTAGAGGGAGCCCAGCAGTTCTTC.

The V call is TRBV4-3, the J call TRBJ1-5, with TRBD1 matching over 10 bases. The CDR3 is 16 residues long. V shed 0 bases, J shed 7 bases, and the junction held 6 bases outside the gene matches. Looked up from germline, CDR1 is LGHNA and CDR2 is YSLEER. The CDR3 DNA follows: TGCGCCAGCAGCCAAGAATATGGACAGGGGGGACAGCCCCAGCATTTT. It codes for CASSQEYGQGGQPQHF.

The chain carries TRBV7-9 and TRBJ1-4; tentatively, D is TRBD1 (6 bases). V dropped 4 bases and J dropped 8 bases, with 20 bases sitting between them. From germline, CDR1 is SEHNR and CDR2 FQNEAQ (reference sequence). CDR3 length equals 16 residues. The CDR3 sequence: CASSSSATGFREKLFF. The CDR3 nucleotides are TGTGCCAGCAGCTCCTCAGCAACAGGGTTCAGAGAAAAACTGTTTTTT.

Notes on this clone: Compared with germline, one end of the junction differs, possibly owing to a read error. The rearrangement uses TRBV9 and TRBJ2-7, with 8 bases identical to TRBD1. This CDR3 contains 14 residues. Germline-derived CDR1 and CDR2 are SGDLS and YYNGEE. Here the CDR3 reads CASSVVAGGDEQYF. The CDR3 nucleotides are TGTGCCAGCAGTGTAGTAGCAGGGGGCGACGAGCAGTACTTC.

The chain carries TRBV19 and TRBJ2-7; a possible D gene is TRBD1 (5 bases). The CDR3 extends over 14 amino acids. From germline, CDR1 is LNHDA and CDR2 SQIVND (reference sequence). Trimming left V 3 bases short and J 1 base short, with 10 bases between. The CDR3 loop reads CASSISQGSYEQYF. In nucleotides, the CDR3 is TGTGCCAGTAGTATTTCTCAGGGATCCTACGAGCAGTACTTC.

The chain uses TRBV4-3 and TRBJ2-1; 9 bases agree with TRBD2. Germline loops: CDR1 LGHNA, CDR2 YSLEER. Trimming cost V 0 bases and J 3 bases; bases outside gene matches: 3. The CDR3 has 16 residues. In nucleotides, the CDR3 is TGCGCCAGCAGCCAAGAGCCGACTAGCGGCTACAATGAGCAGTTCTTC. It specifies CASSQEPTSGYNEQFF.

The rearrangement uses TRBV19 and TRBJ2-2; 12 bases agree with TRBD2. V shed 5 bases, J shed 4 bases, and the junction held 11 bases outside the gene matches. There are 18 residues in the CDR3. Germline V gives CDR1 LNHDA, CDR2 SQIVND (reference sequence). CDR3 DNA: TGTGCCAGTAGTTTACTAGCGGGGGGCCGTACCCCCACCGGGGAGCTGTTTTTT. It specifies CASSLLAGGRTPTGELFF. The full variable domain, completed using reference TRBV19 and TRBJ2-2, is DGGITQSPKYLFRKEGQNVTLSCEQNLNHDAMYWYRQDPGQGLRLIYYSQIVNDFQKGDIAEGYSVSREKKESFPLTVTSAQKNPTAFYLCASSLLAGGRTPTGELFFGEGSRLTVL.